Listed below are T cell receptor beta chains from one sample, sequenced in a study of blood T cell repertoires in COVID-19. Produced via immunoSEQ multiplex PCR; TCRdb's table is partial and in-frame only. The table has about 190,000 clones, roughly four fifths seen once. What was sequenced was peripheral blood. These receptors came from a man aged 50-59 years who had recovered from COVID-19. Each CDR3 is given with its conserved first and last residue. Fields, in order: J gene, CDR3 length, D gene, clone size, V gene, CDR3 protein, CDR3 DNA. The D gene is left open where the match is weak. The size entry is marked missing in some rows and otherwise reads once, few, many or a size class.

>TRBJ2-1|15|NA|NA|TRBV11-2
CASSTYAETSSEQFF
TGTGCCAGCAGCACGTACGCAGAGACTAGTTCTGAGCAGTTCTTC
>TRBJ2-5|15|TRBD2|NA|TRBV6-5
CASSSTSGGAETQYF
TGTGCCAGCAGTTCGACTAGCGGGGGGGCGGAGACCCAGTACTTC
>TRBJ2-7|14|TRBD1|NA|TRBV7-9
CASSLTGVSGEQYF
TGTGCCAGCAGCCTGACAGGGGTTTCGGGGGAGCAGTACTTC
>TRBJ2-1|12|TRBD2|NA|TRBV6-6
CASTPERGRGFF
TGTGCCAGCACCCCTGAGCGGGGGCGCGGGTTCTTC
>TRBJ2-2|18|TRBD2|NA|TRBV7-3
CASSLRGGSGSGTGELFF
TGTGCCAGCAGCTTACGGGGTGGTAGCGGGAGCGGCACCGGGGAGCTGTTTTTT
>TRBJ1-2|16|TRBD1|NA|TRBV19
CASISRRDRRHSGYTF
TGTGCCAGTATATCCCGCCGGGACAGACGACATTCTGGCTACACCTTC
>TRBJ1-4|14|TRBD1|NA|TRBV6-5
CASRAGQRDEKLFF
TGTGCCAGCAGGGCGGGACAGAGGGATGAAAAACTGTTTTTT
>TRBJ1-5|15|NA|NA|TRBV7-2
CASSLDTGFHQPQHF
TGTGCCAGCAGCCTAGATACAGGGTTTCATCAGCCCCAGCATTTT
>TRBJ2-1|17|NA|NA|TRBV15
CATSRHLGAVAYNEQFF
TGTGCCACCAGCAGGCACCTAGGAGCCGTAGCCTACAATGAGCAGTTCTTC
>TRBJ2-1|11|NA|NA|TRBV20-1
CSSSSYNEQFF
TGCAGCTCTAGCTCGTACAATGAGCAGTTCTTC
>TRBJ2-7|14|NA|NA|TRBV5-1
CASSKGTASGEQYF
TGCGCCAGCAGCAAAGGGACTGCCTCAGGCGAGCAGTACTTC
>TRBJ1-2|14|TRBD1|NA|TRBV24-1
CATSDLRGPHGYTF
TGTGCCACCAGTGACCTCAGGGGGCCCCATGGCTACACCTTC
>TRBJ2-1|14|NA|NA|TRBV5-6
CASSLIGSFNEQFF
TGTGCCAGCAGCTTGATCGGGAGTTTTAATGAGCAGTTCTTC
>TRBJ1-2|15|NA|NA|TRBV15
CATSRSGQRGYGYTF
TGTGCCACCAGCAGATCCGGACAGAGGGGATATGGCTACACCTTC
>TRBJ2-7|14|NA|few|TRBV2
CASSVVETPYEQYF
TGTGCCAGCAGTGTGGTCGAGACTCCCTACGAGCAGTACTTC
>TRBJ2-1|15|NA|NA|TRBV18
CASSIRQDPYNEQFF
TGTGCCAGCTCAATTCGACAGGACCCCTACAATGAGCAGTTCTTC
>TRBJ2-1|11|TRBD1|NA|TRBV20-1
CSAGTAEGEFF
TGCAGTGCCGGGACAGCCGAGGGGGAGTTCTTC
>TRBJ1-1|13|NA|NA|TRBV11-2
CASSLGRVTEAFF
TGTGCCAGCAGCTTAGGACGGGTTACTGAAGCTTTCTTT
>TRBJ1-4|17|TRBD1|NA|TRBV2
CASSPGTGRLLGEKLFF
TGTGCCAGCAGTCCCGGGACAGGGAGGCTCCTGGGTGAAAAACTGTTTTTT
>TRBJ1-5|16|NA|few|TRBV30
CAWSVFGRGSNQPQHF
TGTGCCTGGAGTGTTTTTGGCAGGGGAAGCAATCAGCCCCAGCATTTT
>TRBJ1-5|15|NA|once|TRBV10-3
CAISESFTGDQPQHF
TGTGCCATCAGTGAGTCTTTTACAGGCGATCAGCCCCAGCATTTT
>TRBJ2-7|14|NA|NA|TRBV4-2
CASSLGRDFYEQYF
TGTGCCAGCAGCCTCGGGAGAGATTTCTACGAGCAGTACTTC
>TRBJ2-7|15|TRBD2|NA|TRBV18
CASSPPSGRAYEQYF
TGTGCCAGCTCACCCCCAAGCGGGAGGGCTTACGAGCAGTACTTC
>TRBJ2-1|13|TRBD2|few|TRBV4-3
CASSQELANEQFF
TGCGCCAGCAGCCAAGAACTAGCGAATGAGCAGTTCTTC
>TRBJ2-7|13|NA|once|TRBV29-1
CSVRQDTTYEQYF
TGCAGCGTTAGGCAGGACACTACCTACGAGCAGTACTTC
>TRBJ2-1|15|TRBD1|NA|TRBV5-5
CASSLQDRVYNEQFF
TGTGCCAGCAGCTTGCAGGACAGGGTCTACAATGAGCAGTTCTTC
>TRBJ2-7|16|TRBD2|few|TRBV11-2
CASSLEWGEGRYEQYF
TGTGCCAGCAGCTTAGAATGGGGGGAGGGCCGTTACGAGCAGTACTTC
>TRBJ2-5|16|TRBD1|NA|TRBV7-2
CASSSSGGGKEETQYF
TGTGCCAGCAGCTCCTCAGGGGGCGGGAAGGAAGAGACCCAGTACTTC
>TRBJ2-2|15|NA|NA|TRBV11-2
CASRPEASYTGELFF
TGTGCCAGCAGACCGGAGGCTAGCTACACCGGGGAGCTGTTTTTT
>TRBJ1-1|14|NA|few|TRBV28
CASTYWQGNTEAFF
TGTGCCAGCACTTACTGGCAGGGAAACACTGAAGCTTTCTTT
>TRBJ2-3|15|NA|NA|TRBV6-6
CASSYSSRVTDTQYF
TGTGCCAGCAGTTACTCGAGTCGGGTCACAGATACGCAGTATTTT
>TRBJ2-5|15|TRBD2|once|TRBV7-9
CASSPLAGGPETQYF
TGTGCCAGCAGCCCCCTGGCGGGAGGGCCTGAGACCCAGTACTTC
>TRBJ2-7|15|TRBD1|NA|TRBV4-2
CASSLYRDRGYEQYF
TGTGCCAGCAGCCTTTACCGGGACAGGGGCTACGAGCAGTACTTC
>TRBJ1-4|16|TRBD1|NA|TRBV4-1
CASRPTGQGAKEKLFF
TGCGCCAGCAGACCGACCGGACAGGGGGCTAAAGAAAAACTGTTTTTT